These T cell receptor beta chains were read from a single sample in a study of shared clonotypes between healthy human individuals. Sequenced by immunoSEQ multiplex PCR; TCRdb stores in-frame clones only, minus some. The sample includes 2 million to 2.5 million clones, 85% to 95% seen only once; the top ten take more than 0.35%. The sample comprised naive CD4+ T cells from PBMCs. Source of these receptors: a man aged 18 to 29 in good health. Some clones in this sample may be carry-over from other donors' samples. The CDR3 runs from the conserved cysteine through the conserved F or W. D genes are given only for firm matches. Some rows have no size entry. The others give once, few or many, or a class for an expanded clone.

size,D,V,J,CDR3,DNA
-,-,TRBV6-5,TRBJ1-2,CASKGGYGYTF,TGTGCCAGCAAGGGGGGCTATGGCTACACCTTC
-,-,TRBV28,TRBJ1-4,CASRPGGATNEKLFF,TGTGCCAGCAGGCCGGGGGGGGCCACTAATGAAAAACTGTTTTTT
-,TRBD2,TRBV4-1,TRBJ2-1,CASSIGLAGGPRFF,TGCGCCAGCAGCATTGGACTAGCGGGAGGGCCCCGGTTCTTC
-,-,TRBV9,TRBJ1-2,CASSRDAGLYYGYTF,TGTGCCAGCAGCAGGGACGCGGGGTTGTATTATGGCTACACCTTC
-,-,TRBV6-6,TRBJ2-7,CASSPPGASSYEQYF,TGTGCCAGCAGTCCGCCGGGGGCTAGTTCCTACGAGCAGTACTTC
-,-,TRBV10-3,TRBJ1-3,CAITTNSGNTIYF,TGTGCCATCACCACAAACTCTGGAAACACCATATATTTT
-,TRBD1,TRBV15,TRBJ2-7,CATSRYRGAYEQYF,TGTGCCACCAGCAGATACAGGGGAGCCTACGAGCAGTACTTC
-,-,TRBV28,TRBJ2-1,CASSKEQTDNEQFF,TGTGCCAGCAGTAAGGAACAGACGGACAATGAGCAGTTCTTC
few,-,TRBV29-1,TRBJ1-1,CSVVRGMNTEAFF,TGCAGCGTGGTCAGGGGAATGAACACTGAAGCTTTCTTT
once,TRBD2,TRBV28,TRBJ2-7,CASGLAGGKGEQYF,TGTGCCAGCGGATTAGCGGGGGGTAAGGGGGAGCAGTACTTC
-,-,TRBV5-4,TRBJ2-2,CASAGAGELFF,TGTGCCAGCGCAGGGGCCGGGGAGCTGTTTTTT
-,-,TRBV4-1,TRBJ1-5,CASSQDLGPYLNQPQHF,TGCGCCAGCAGCCAAGATCTTGGGCCTTACCTCAATCAGCCCCAGCATTTT
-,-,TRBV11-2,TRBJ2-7,CASSPRDRYSYEQYF,TGTGCCAGCAGCCCGAGGGACCGATACTCCTACGAGCAGTACTTC
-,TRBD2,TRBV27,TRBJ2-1,CAVGRAGGNEQFF,TGTGCCGTCGGGAGGGCGGGGGGCAATGAGCAGTTCTTC
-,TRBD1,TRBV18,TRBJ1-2,CASLERDRGANYGYTF,TGTGCCAGCTTGGAGCGAGACAGGGGAGCTAACTATGGCTACACCTTC
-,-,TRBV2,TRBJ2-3,CASTGSTDTQYF,TGTGCCAGCACTGGCAGCACAGATACGCAGTATTTT
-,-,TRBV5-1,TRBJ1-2,CASSFQDNYGYTF,TGCGCCAGCAGCTTCCAGGATAACTATGGCTACACCTTC
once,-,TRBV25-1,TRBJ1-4,CASTGINEKLFF,TGTGCCAGCACTGGAATTAATGAAAAACTGTTTTTT
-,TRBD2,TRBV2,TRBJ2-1,CASSQMGLAGGEQFF,TGTGCCAGCAGTCAAATGGGACTAGCGGGAGGCGAGCAGTTCTTC
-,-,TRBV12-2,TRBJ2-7,CASRLRRDRPYEQYF,TGTGCAAGTCGCTTACGCCGGGACAGACCCTACGAGCAGTACTTC
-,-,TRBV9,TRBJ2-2,CASSVGRGGNTGELFF,TGTGCCAGCAGCGTAGGAAGGGGTGGGAACACCGGGGAGCTGTTTTTT
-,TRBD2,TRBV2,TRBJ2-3,CASSTSGTSTDTQYF,TGTGCCAGCAGTACTAGCGGGACTAGCACAGATACGCAGTATTTT
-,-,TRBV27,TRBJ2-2,CASSWVTGELFF,TGTGCCAGCAGTTGGGTTACCGGGGAGCTGTTTTTT
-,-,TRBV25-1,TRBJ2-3,CASRPPPGRVSTDTQYF,TGTGCCAGCAGACCCCCACCGGGGCGGGTTAGCACAGATACGCAGTATTTT
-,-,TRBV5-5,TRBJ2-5,CASSLEFRGRETQYF,TGTGCCAGCAGCTTGGAGTTCAGGGGACGGGAGACCCAGTACTTC
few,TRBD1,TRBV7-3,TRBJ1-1,CASSLSPGTGGFF,TGTGCCAGCAGCTTATCCCCCGGGACAGGGGGTTTCTTT
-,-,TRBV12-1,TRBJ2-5,CASSSGTGSETQYF,TGTGCCAGCAGCTCCGGGACAGGGAGTGAGACCCAGTACTTC
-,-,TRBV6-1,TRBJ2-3,CASSAAAAGGDTQYF,TGTGCCAGCAGTGCAGCGGCGGCCGGGGGAGATACGCAGTATTTT
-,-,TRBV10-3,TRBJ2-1,CAISESGASSYNEQFF,TGTGCCATCAGTGAGTCGGGGGCTAGCAGCTACAATGAGCAGTTCTTC